A single TCR beta chain is shown here with its context. Its target is unknown. Assay: immunoSEQ multiplex PCR; the TCRdb copy retains only in-frame clones and omits some. The table has more than 8,000 clones, around 73% seen once. The V gene's germline CDR1 is SSHAT and CDR2 FNYEAQ (reference sequence). This CDR3 spans 16 amino acids. This entry belongs to a study of chemoradiotherapy in HPV16-positive cancers. General study points: Candidate HPV-specific clones and E7-related TCR motifs grew in tumor during treatment.

This material was collected from a patient who underwent chemoradiotherapy. The chain joins TRBV7-7 to TRBJ2-7; no definite D call. This sequence was found in a human donor with HPV-associated anogenital cancer. The CDR3 protein is CASRPIRAKDSYEQYF. The DNA for the CDR3 is TGTGCTAGCCGCCCTATCCGGGCAAAGGATTCCTACGAGCAGTACTTC.